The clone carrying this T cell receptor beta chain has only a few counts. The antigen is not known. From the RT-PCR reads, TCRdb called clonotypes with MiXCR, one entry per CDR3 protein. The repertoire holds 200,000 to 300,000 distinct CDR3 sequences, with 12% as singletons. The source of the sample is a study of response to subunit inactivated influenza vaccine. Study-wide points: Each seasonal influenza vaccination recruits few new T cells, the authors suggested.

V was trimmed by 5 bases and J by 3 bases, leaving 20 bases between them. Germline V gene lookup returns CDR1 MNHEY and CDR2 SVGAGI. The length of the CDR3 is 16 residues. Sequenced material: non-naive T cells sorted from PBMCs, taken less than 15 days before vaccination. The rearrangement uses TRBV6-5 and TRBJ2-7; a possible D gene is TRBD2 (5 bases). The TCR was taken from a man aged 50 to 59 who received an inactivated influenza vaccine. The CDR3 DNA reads TGTGCCAGCAGTAACCCCCGGGGTGGGTTATACTACGAGCAGTACTTC. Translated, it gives CASSNPRGGLYYEQYF.